The 5 T cell receptor beta chains in this list originate from one sample, sequenced in a study of cytotoxic CD8 clonotypes in ibrutinib-treated CLL. Libraries were prepared by immunoSEQ multiplex PCR; TCRdb keeps only in-frame clonotypes and omits some of them. The sample carries more than 85,000 clones, 78% recorded once. Sequenced here: PBMCs, sampled after 12 months of ibrutinib treatment. These receptors all stem from a human donor with chronic lymphocytic leukemia.

This sequence joins TRBV12-5 and TRBJ1-5; 7 positions agree with TRBD1. The germline gives CDR1 LGHNT, CDR2 FRNRAP. Trimming at V came to 1 base and at J to 5 bases, leaving 14 bases not matched to a gene. The CDR3 consists of 18 residues. The CDR3, as DNA: TGTGCTAGTGGTTTGGCCCGCAAAGACGACAGGGCTCATCAGCCCCAGCATTTT. Its protein product is CASGLARKDDRAHQPQHF.

This clone was counted a single time. This sequence joins TRBV19 and TRBJ1-1, with 7 bases fitting TRBD1. Germline CDR1 and CDR2: LNHDA and SQIVND (reference sequence). This CDR3 has 15 amino acids. Trimming cost V 1 base and J 3 bases; bases outside gene matches: 5. CDR3 amino acids: CASSIGRDSYTEAFF. The CDR3 DNA is TGTGCCAGTAGTATAGGCCGGGACAGTTACACTGAAGCTTTCTTT.

The rearrangement links TRBV7-2 to TRBJ2-7, with D maybe TRBD2 (6 bases). This CDR3 has 14 amino acids. Germline V lookup: CDR1 SGHTA, CDR2 FQGNSA. Deletions cut 4 bases from V and 3 bases from J, with 13 bases between. The CDR3 loop reads CASSSPSALYEQYF. CDR3 bases: TGTGCCAGCAGCTCCCCTAGCGCTCTCTACGAGCAGTACTTC.

V gene TRBV9 combines with J gene TRBJ2-7, with no clear D. This CDR3 comprises 13 residues. Between the trimmed V and J ends, which lost 4 bases and 5 bases, there was a span of 13 bases. Germline assignment: CDR1 SGDLS and CDR2 YYNGEE. This CDR3 is CASSRAFDHEQYF. The CDR3 nucleotides read TGTGCCAGCAGCAGAGCGTTCGACCACGAGCAGTACTTC.

The chain employs TRBV27 and TRBJ1-2, with no clear D. Trimming stripped 4 bases from V and 5 bases from J, with 17 bases between. CDR3 length equals 15 residues. The germline CDR1 and CDR2 sequences are MNHEY and SMNVEV (reference sequence). CDR3 sequence reads: CASSSSRGYRYGYTF. The CDR3 coding sequence is TGTGCCAGCAGTTCCTCCCGCGGGTACCGGTATGGCTACACCTTC.